Shown below are 24 T cell receptor beta chains from a single sample sequenced in a study of response to subunit inactivated influenza vaccine. A single record per CDR3 protein comes from TCRdb applying MiXCR to the RT-PCR reads. This sample has fewer than 700,000 distinct CDR3 sequences, with approximately 12% found just once. Sequences were derived from PBMCs from blood, sampled roughly 6 weeks after vaccination. The receptor source for this set is a man aged 45-65 years who received an inactivated influenza vaccine.

This clonotype was seen more than once but under ten times. The J gene is TRBJ2-1, the V gene TRBV19; D possibly uses TRBD1 or TRBD2 (5 bases each). V gave up 4 bases and J gave up 5 bases, with 12 bases separating them. CDR3 length equals 14 residues. Germline V gives CDR1 LNHDA, CDR2 SQIVND (reference sequence). The DNA for the CDR3 is TGTGCCAGTAGTAACGGGGCAGGGAACAATGAGCAGTTCTTC. It specifies CASSNGAGNNEQFF. Variable domain in full (rest from reference TRBV19 and TRBJ2-1): DGGITQSPKYLFRKEGQNVTLSCEQNLNHDAMYWYRQDPGQGLRLIYYSQIVNDFQKGDIAEGYSVSREKKESFPLTVTSAQKNPTAFYLCASSNGAGNNEQFFGPGTRLTVL.

At least ten counts were recorded for this clonotype. V is TRBV12-3 or TRBV12-4 and J is TRBJ2-3; D is unresolved. This CDR3 has 14 amino acids. Trimming shortened V by 0 bases and J by 6 bases, and 10 bases separated the two germline ends. The CDR3, as DNA: TGTGCCAGCAGTTTAGCTCCAGCTCGGGATACGCAGTATTTT. It yields the protein CASSLAPARDTQYF.

This chain joins TRBV3-1 and TRBJ1-2; 7 bases fit TRBD1. This CDR3 is 15 amino acids long. V was clipped by 6 bases and J by 4 bases; unmatched bases: 11. CDR1 and CDR2 from the germline V gene are LGHDT and YNNKEL (reference sequence). CDR3 sequence: CASRPQGGRGYGYTF. The CDR3 DNA is TGTGCCAGCAGACCCCAGGGGGGGCGAGGCTATGGCTACACCTTC.

This clonotype showed up just a few times. The rearrangement joins TRBV9 to TRBJ1-1; weak D call: TRBD1 (5 bases). The V end was cut by 4 bases, the J end by 6 bases, with 16 bases between. The CDR3 contains 14 residues. Germline CDR1 and CDR2: SGDLS and YYNGEE. The CDR3, as DNA: TGTGCCAGCAGCCGAGGCGAGGGGCAGTCTGAAGCTTTCTTT. Translation gives CASSRGEGQSEAFF.

This clonotype appeared a single time. At one end, the junction sequence differs from germline, possibly due to a read error. The V and J genes are TRBV7-2 and TRBJ2-7; TRBD1 aligns across 8 bases. Germline values: CDR1 SGHTA, CDR2 FQGNSA. This CDR3 contains 15 residues. The CDR3 protein is CASSFDRGSSYKQYF. The CDR3 bases are TGTGCCAGCAGCTTCGACAGGGGAAGCTCCTACAAGCAGTACTTC.

In its sample, this clonotype was seen many times. This chain links TRBV24-1 with TRBJ2-7, with 12 bases identical to TRBD2. CDR1 and CDR2 (germline): KGHDR, SFDVKD. This CDR3 region has 15 residues. With V trimmed by 8 bases and J by 3 bases, 7 bases remained unmatched. The DNA for the CDR3 is TGTGCCACCATCGGACTAGCGGGGCCCCGCTACGAGCAGTACTTC. It is translated as CATIGLAGPRYEQYF.

At least ten counts were recorded for this clonotype. The chain carries TRBV20-1 and TRBJ2-3, with D unclear. Trimming removed 7 bases at V and 0 bases at J, with 8 bases between. Germline values: CDR1 DFQATT, CDR2 SNEGSKA (reference sequence). The CDR3 contains 12 residues. This chain's CDR3 is CSGGSSTDTQYF. CDR3 nucleotide sequence: TGCAGTGGTGGGTCTAGCACAGATACGCAGTATTTT.

The CDR3: CASSLSLGGSAEAFF. The DNA of the CDR3 is TGTGCCAGCAGCTTAAGTCTGGGTGGATCTGCTGAAGCTTTCTTT. The chain joins TRBV7-2 to TRBJ1-1; D uncertain. Germline assignment: CDR1 SGHTA and CDR2 FQGNSA. CDR3 length: 15 amino acids. The V gene lost 2 bases and the J gene lost 6 bases, with 16 bases spanning the gap. The full variable domain, its missing parts supplied by reference TRBV7-2 and TRBJ1-1, is GAGVSQSPSNKVTEKGKDVELRCDPISGHTALYWYRQSLGQGLEFLIYFQGNSAPDKSGLPSDRFSAERTGGSVSTLTIQRTQQEDSAVYLCASSLSLGGSAEAFFGQGTRLTVV.

This clonotype was seen ten or more times. The rearrangement joins TRBV10-3 to TRBJ2-7; the D is unclear. Trimming removed 3 bases from V and 3 bases from J, with 3 bases in between. This CDR3 contains 11 residues. The germline V gene encodes CDR1 ENHRY and CDR2 SYGVKD. Here the CDR3 DNA reads TGTGCCATCAGTGAACTCTACGAGCAGTACTTC. Its translation is CAISELYEQYF.

This clonotype was recorded a few times. The rearrangement joins TRBV4-3 to TRBJ2-1, with D uncertain. The CDR3 runs to 14 residues. V lost 0 bases, J lost 7 bases, and 10 bases lay in between. Germline V gives CDR1 LGHNA, CDR2 YSLEER. Here the CDR3 DNA reads TGCGCCAGCAGCCAAGATCCATCGTGGAATGAGCAGTTCTTC. Its translation is CASSQDPSWNEQFF.

This clonotype was observed many times. This chain connects TRBV4-2 to TRBJ2-7; tentative D call: TRBD2 (6 bases). V was cut by 4 bases and J by 0 bases, with 7 bases left in between. This CDR3 region has 13 residues. From germline, CDR1 is LGHNA and CDR2 YNFKEQ. The CDR3 sequence: CASSRDFSYEQYF. DNA for the CDR3: TGTGCCAGCAGCCGGGACTTCTCCTACGAGCAGTACTTC.

This clonotype was seen more than once but under ten times. The chain joins TRBV4-3 to TRBJ2-7, with D perhaps being TRBD1 or TRBD2 (5 bases each). V was trimmed by 0 bases and J by 3 bases, leaving 12 bases between them. The CDR3 is 15 residues long. Germline V gives CDR1 LGHNA, CDR2 YSLEER. The CDR3 sequence: CASSQEAEGFYEQYF. CDR3 coding DNA: TGCGCCAGCAGCCAAGAAGCCGAGGGGTTCTACGAGCAGTACTTC.

This clonotype has ten or more counts. This chain connects TRBV2 to TRBJ2-5, with 12 positions matching TRBD2. Trimming cost V 7 bases and J 4 bases; bases outside gene matches: 7. Per the germline V gene, CDR1 is SNHLY and CDR2 is FYNNEI. The CDR3 spans 15 residues. In DNA, the CDR3 is TGTGCCAGCACCAGACTAGCGGGAGACGGAGAGACCCAGTACTTC. This encodes CASTRLAGDGETQYF.

V is TRBV12-3 or TRBV12-4 and J is TRBJ1-1, with 8 bases aligning to TRBD1. V lost 4 bases, J lost 1 base, and 5 bases stayed unmatched. This CDR3 contains 15 residues. The DNA of the CDR3 is TGTGCCAGCAGTTCATGGACAGGGAAGAACACTGAAGCTTTCTTT. This translates into CASSSWTGKNTEAFF.

This clonotype was observed many times. The chain joins TRBV29-1 to TRBJ1-5, with 11 bases fitting TRBD1. V was clipped by 8 bases and J by 7 bases; unmatched bases: 7. The CDR3 is 13 amino acids. Germline loops: CDR1 SQVTM, CDR2 ANQGSEA. CDR3 nucleotides: TGCAGCCCGAGGACAGGGGGCTTGCAGCCCCAGCATTTT. It is translated as CSPRTGGLQPQHF.

This clonotype was observed at least ten times. The chain uses TRBV4-2 and TRBJ2-4, with D perhaps given as TRBD1 or TRBD2 (5 bases each). The length of the CDR3 is 14 residues. With 3 bases removed from V and 11 bases from J, the gap between germline ends came to 17 bases. Germline CDR1 and CDR2: LGHNA and YNFKEQ. CDR3: CASSQSGTVFFQYF. The DNA for the CDR3 is TGTGCCAGCAGCCAGTCCGGGACGGTATTTTTTCAGTACTTC.

This clonotype has a count of ten or more. V is TRBV25-1 and J is TRBJ1-6; 8 bases line up with TRBD1. Germline CDR1 and CDR2: MGHDK and SYGVNS. Trimming removed 9 bases from V and 7 bases from J; junction bases left unmatched: 2. The CDR3 runs to 12 residues. The DNA of the CDR3 is TGTGCCAGTAACAGGGGGAATTCACCCCTCCACTTT. Protein sequence: CASNRGNSPLHF.

This clonotype showed up just a few times. The chain employs TRBV9 and TRBJ2-7; D not certain. Trimming pared 3 bases from V and 3 bases from J, leaving 10 bases between. Germline V gives CDR1 SGDLS, CDR2 YYNGEE. The CDR3 length is 13 residues. In DNA form, the CDR3 reads TGTGCCAGCAGCGCCGGTGATGGCTACGAGCAGTACTTC. This codes for CASSAGDGYEQYF.

This clonotype was recorded at least ten times. The V and J genes are TRBV20-1 and TRBJ1-2, with a possible D match to TRBD1 (5 bases). Trimming shortened V by 3 bases and J by 8 bases, and 19 bases separated the two germline ends. Germline V gene data show CDR1 as DFQATT and CDR2 as SNEGSKA (reference sequence). CDR3 length: 14 amino acids. CDR3 sequence reads: CSARVYEGRDGYTF. The CDR3 DNA is TGCAGTGCTAGGGTATACGAGGGGCGGGACGGCTACACCTTC.

The table lists this clonotype with a few counts. V is TRBV29-1 and J is TRBJ2-1; a possible D gene is TRBD1 (6 bases). Germline V lookup: CDR1 SQVTM, CDR2 ANQGSEA. Trimming stripped 6 bases from V and 8 bases from J, with 23 bases between. This CDR3 comprises 15 residues. In nucleotides, the CDR3 is TGCAGCGTGAGTAGTGGGGGCAGAGGGAGACATGAGCAGTTCTTC. This codes for CSVSSGGRGRHEQFF.

This clonotype was seen just once. Just one base apart from a much larger clone, this may be a read error. CDR3 amino acids: CSATYRTGQREKLFF. The CDR3 DNA follows: TGCAGTGCCACATACCGCACGGGTCAGAGGGAAAAACTGTTTTTT. The rearrangement joins TRBV20-1 to TRBJ1-4; D is unresolved. The CDR3 is 15 amino acids. Trimming stripped 6 bases from V and 8 bases from J, with 22 bases between. Germline CDR1 reads DFQATT; CDR2 reads SNEGSKA (reference sequence).

This clonotype was recorded a few times. This chain connects TRBV20-1 to TRBJ2-1; possibly TRBD2 for D (6 bases). Deletions cut 4 bases from V and 7 bases from J, with 17 bases between. The germline V gene encodes CDR1 DFQATT and CDR2 SNEGSKA (reference sequence). This CDR3 is 14 amino acids long. CDR3 DNA: TGCAGTGCTAAACCCGGGACTTCCGTTAATGAGCAGTTCTTC. Amino acids: CSAKPGTSVNEQFF.

At least ten counts were recorded for this clonotype. The chain recombines TRBV5-1 with TRBJ2-2, with D perhaps TRBD1 or TRBD2 (5 bases each). The CDR3 contains 16 residues. Per germline, CDR1 SGHRS and CDR2 YFSETQ. Deletions cut 0 bases from V and 5 bases from J, with 14 bases between. Here the CDR3 DNA reads TGCGCCAGCAGCTTGGCCGGGGCAGTGGGAACCGGGGAGCTGTTTTTT. Protein: CASSLAGAVGTGELFF. Complete variable domain (other parts from reference TRBV5-1 and TRBJ2-2): KAGVTQTPRYLIKTRGQQVTLSCSPISGHRSVSWYQQTPGQGLQFLFEYFSETQRNKGNFPGRFSGRQFSNSRSEMNVSTLELGDSALYLCASSLAGAVGTGELFFGEGSRLTVL.

In this sample, this clonotype turned up many times. The chain joins TRBV10-3 to TRBJ2-7; the match to TRBD1 covers 11 bases. Germline CDR1 and CDR2: ENHRY and SYGVKD. Unmatched junction bases numbered 6, after V lost 5 bases and J lost 6 bases. This CDR3 spans 14 amino acids. The CDR3 loop is CAISQDRGRSEQYF. The CDR3 bases are TGTGCCATCAGTCAGGACAGGGGGCGAAGCGAGCAGTACTTC.